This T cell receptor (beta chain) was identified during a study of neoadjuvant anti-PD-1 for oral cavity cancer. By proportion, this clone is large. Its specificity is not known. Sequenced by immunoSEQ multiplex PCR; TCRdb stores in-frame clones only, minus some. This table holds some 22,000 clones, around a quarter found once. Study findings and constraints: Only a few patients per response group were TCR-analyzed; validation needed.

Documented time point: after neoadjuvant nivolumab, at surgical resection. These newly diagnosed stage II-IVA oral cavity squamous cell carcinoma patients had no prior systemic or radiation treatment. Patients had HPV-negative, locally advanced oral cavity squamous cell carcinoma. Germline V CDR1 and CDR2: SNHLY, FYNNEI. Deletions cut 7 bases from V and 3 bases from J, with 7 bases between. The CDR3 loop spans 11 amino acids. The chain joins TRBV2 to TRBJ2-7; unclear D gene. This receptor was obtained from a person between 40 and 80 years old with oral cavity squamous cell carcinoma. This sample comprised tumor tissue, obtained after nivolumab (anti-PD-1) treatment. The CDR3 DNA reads TGTGCCAGCATTAGAGACTACGAGCAGTACTTC. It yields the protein CASIRDYEQYF.